The sequence of this TCR beta chain was determined in a study of T cell clones after liver transplantation. On the study more broadly: Pre-transplant mixed lymphocyte reactions yielded third-party-reactive TCRbeta sequences as comparators for graft-donor-reactive sequences. Draws occurred before transplant, before withdrawal, and after complete or failed withdrawal.

Sequencing used immunoSEQ multiplex PCR; TCRdb keeps in-frame clones, though not all of them. The repertoire has about 7,900 clones, over 70% of them found once; the top ten carry roughly 40%. Sorting of unstimulated PBMCs yielded separate CD3+CD4+ and CD3+CD8+ fractions. CDR3 length: 14 amino acids. The V segment lost 5 bases and the J segment 2 bases; nucleotides outside the gene matches: 0. Germline CDR1 reads SGHTA; CDR2 reads FQGTGA. This specimen was CD8+ T cells from blood, taken before liver transplant. This clonotype originated in a human donor who received a liver transplant. The V gene is TRBV7-3, the J gene TRBJ2-1; TRBD2 matches at 10 bases. CDR3 sequence: CASSTSGAYNEQFF. The CDR3 DNA follows: TGTGCCAGCAGCACTAGCGGGGCCTACAATGAGCAGTTCTTC.